This T cell receptor beta chain was captured in a study of T cells in tuberculosis. TCRdb's copy holds only in-frame clones and misses some; the assay was immunoSEQ multiplex PCR. The sample records 30,000 to 45,000 clones, about 94% being singletons. Study-wide results and caveats: Smaller alpha distances in active tuberculosis partly reflected shorter CDR3-alpha lengths.

This clone was observed a single time. The antigen remains undetermined. Germline CDR1 and CDR2: PRHDT and FYEKMQ (reference sequence). This CDR3 contains 14 residues. Trimming stripped 4 bases from V and 4 bases from J, with 13 bases between. This clonotype was sampled from a donor between 5 and 29 years old with latent tuberculosis or without tuberculosis infection. The chain is built from TRBV13 and TRBJ1-2; possibly TRBD1 for D (6 bases). Sample: PBMCs. This CDR3 reads CASSSGNRAYGYTF. CDR3 coding DNA: TGTGCCAGCAGCTCCGGGAACAGGGCCTATGGCTACACCTTC.